This T cell receptor (beta chain) was sequenced for a study of T cell responses to AZD1222 COVID-19 vaccine. On the study more broadly: Second doses were pooled across both intervals (about 4 or about 12 weeks).

Germline CDR1 and CDR2: MGHRA and YSYEKL. The CDR3 totals 14 residues. Deletions cut 0 bases from V and 4 bases from J, with 9 bases between. Regarding this clone: Its cognate antigen is unknown.

Study-wide results and limits: The donors showed a predominance of white British ancestry and of females, with possible underestimation of clonal diversity. CD4 TCRs associated with vaccination spanned spike, dominating at 160-218 and 743-854.

Sequencing used immunoSEQ multiplex PCR; TCRdb keeps in-frame clones, though not all of them. The table shows 150,000 to 200,000 clones, with around 90% occurring only once. This chain uses TRBV4-1 with TRBJ1-2; D unclear. This TCR was recovered from an adult in good health. This specimen was peripheral blood, taken on day 0 of AZD1222 vaccination. The CDR3 DNA reads as TGCGCCAGCAGCCAAGAAGGGTTCAGCTATGGCTACACCTTC. Its translation is CASSQEGFSYGYTF.